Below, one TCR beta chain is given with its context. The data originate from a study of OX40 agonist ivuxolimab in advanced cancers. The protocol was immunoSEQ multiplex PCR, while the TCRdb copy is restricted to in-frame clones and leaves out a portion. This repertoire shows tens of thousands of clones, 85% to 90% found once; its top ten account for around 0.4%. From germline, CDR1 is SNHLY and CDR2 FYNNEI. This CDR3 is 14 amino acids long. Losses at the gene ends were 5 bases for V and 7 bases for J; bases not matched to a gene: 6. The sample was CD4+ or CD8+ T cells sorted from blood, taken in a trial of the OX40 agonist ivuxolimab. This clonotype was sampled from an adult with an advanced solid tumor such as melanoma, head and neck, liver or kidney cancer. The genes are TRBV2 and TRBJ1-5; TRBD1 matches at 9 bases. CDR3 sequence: CASSSGTGLQPQHF. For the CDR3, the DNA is TGTGCCAGCAGTTCCGGGACAGGGTTGCAGCCCCAGCATTTT.